This TCR beta chain appears in the sequencing data of a study of blood T cell repertoires in COVID-19. As for the study in general: Samples of COVID-19 (acute and convalescent) were obtained from the United States, Italy and Spain.

The protocol was immunoSEQ multiplex PCR, while the TCRdb copy is restricted to in-frame clones and leaves out a portion. The table includes about 300,000 clones, approximately 84% detected once. Clinical history as reported by participants underpinned cohort assignment. The germline V gene has CDR1 ENHRY and CDR2 SYGVKD. CDR3 length equals 15 residues. The V and J ends lost 10 bases and 3 bases, in that order; junction bases with no gene match: 9. V is TRBV10-3 and J is TRBJ2-2; TRBD1 matches at 9 bases. The source is a woman aged 18-29 years who had recovered from COVID-19. What was sequenced was PBMCs or T cells enriched from blood (not recorded which). CDR3 sequence reads: CATRSTGGYTGELFF. The CDR3 DNA sequence: TGTGCCACCCGGTCTACAGGGGGCTACACCGGGGAGCTGTTTTTT.